This TCR beta chain was captured by sequencing in a study of CD8+ T cells in alopecia areata. In each case, RNA was isolated and then reverse transcribed into cDNA as the sequencing template. Profiled with immunoSEQ multiplex PCR; TCRdb holds only in-frame clones, not every one. The table includes roughly 60,000 clones, about 40% detected once. Sequences were obtained from NKG2D-low CD8+ T cells sorted from blood. The receptor was isolated from a human donor with alopecia areata.

Written as DNA, the CDR3 is TGTGCCAGCAGCTTAGGTGGCAAGAGTCAGCCCCAGCATTTT. Amino acid sequence: CASSLGGKSQPQHF. The gene calls are TRBV7-8 and TRBJ1-5; the D is unclear. The CDR3 runs to 14 residues. Germline CDR1 SGHVS, CDR2 FQNEAQ. Trimming stripped 1 base from V and 6 bases from J, with 10 bases between.